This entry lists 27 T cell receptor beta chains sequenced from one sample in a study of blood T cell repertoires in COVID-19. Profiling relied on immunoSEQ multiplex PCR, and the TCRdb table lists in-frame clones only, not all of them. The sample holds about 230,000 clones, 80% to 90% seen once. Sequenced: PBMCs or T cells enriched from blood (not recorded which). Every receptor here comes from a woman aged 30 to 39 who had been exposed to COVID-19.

The CDR3 loop is CSASSGSLYEQYF. For the CDR3, the DNA is TGCAGTGCTAGTAGTGGGAGTCTCTACGAGCAGTACTTC. The chain recombines TRBV20-1 with TRBJ2-7, with D tentatively TRBD2 (5 bases). Germline assignment: CDR1 DFQATT and CDR2 SNEGSKA (reference sequence). The CDR3 has 13 amino acids. The ends were cut back, 3 bases at V and 3 bases at J, with 12 bases in the middle.

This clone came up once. Here the CDR3 DNA reads TGTGCCAGTAGTATGAAGGAGGCGGGAGCGCGAGAGCAGTACTTC. Translated: CASSMKEAGAREQYF. The chain carries TRBV19 and TRBJ2-7; 7 nucleotides agree with TRBD2. With 3 bases clipped from V and 7 bases from J, the junction kept 12 bases outside the gene matches. The CDR3 runs to 15 residues. Germline CDR1 is LNHDA and CDR2 is SQIVND (reference sequence).

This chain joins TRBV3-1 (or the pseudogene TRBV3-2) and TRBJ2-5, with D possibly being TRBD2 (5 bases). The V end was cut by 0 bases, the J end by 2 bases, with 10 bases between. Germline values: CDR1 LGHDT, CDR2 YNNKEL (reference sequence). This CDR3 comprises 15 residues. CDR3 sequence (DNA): TGTGCCAGCAGCCAAGATGTGAGAGGGCAAGAGACCCAGTACTTC. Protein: CASSQDVRGQETQYF.

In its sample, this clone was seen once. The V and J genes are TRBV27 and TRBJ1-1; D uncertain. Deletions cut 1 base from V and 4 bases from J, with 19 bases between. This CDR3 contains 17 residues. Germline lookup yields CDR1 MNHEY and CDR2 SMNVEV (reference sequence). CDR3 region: CASSLLSLQEGGTEAFF. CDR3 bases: TGTGCCAGCAGTTTATTATCACTCCAGGAGGGTGGCACTGAAGCTTTCTTT.

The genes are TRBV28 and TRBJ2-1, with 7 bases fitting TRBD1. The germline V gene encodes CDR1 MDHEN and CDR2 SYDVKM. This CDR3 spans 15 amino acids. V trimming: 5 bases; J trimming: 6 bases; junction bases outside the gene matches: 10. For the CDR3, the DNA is TGTGCCAGCAGTGATACAGGGGCCACCCGCAATGAGCAGTTCTTC. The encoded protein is CASSDTGATRNEQFF.

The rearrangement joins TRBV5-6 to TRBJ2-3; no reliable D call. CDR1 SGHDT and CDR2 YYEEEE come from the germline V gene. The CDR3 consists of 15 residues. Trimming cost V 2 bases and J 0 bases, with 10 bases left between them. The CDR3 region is CASSFIQTSTDTQYF. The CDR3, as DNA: TGTGCCAGCAGCTTCATCCAGACTAGCACAGATACGCAGTATTTT.

CDR3 region: CASSRRQEPQPQHF. The CDR3 DNA reads as TGTGCCAGTAGTCGCCGACAGGAACCCCAGCCCCAGCATTTT. The gene calls are TRBV19 and TRBJ1-5, with a possible D match to TRBD1 (6 bases). The length of the CDR3 is 14 residues. With 5 bases removed from V and 7 bases from J, the gap between germline ends came to 15 bases. Germline V gene lookup returns CDR1 LNHDA and CDR2 SQIVND (reference sequence).

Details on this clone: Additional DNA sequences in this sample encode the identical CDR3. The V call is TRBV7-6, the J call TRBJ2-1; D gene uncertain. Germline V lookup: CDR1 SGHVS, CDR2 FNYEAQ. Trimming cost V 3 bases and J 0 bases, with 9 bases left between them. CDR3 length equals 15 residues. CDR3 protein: CASSLSGSSYNEQFF. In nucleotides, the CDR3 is TGTGCCAGCAGCTTGTCTGGTAGCTCCTACAATGAGCAGTTCTTC.

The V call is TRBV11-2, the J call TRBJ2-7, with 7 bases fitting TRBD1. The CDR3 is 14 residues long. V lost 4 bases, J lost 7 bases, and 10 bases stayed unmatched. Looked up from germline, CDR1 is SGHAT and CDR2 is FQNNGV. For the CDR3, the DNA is TGTGCCAGCAGCTCGATACAGGGGTTATGGGAGCAGTACTTC. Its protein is CASSSIQGLWEQYF.

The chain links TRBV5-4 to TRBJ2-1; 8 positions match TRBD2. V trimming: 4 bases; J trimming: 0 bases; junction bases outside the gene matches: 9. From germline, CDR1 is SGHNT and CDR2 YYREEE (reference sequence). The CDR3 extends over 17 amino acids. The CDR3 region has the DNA TGTGCCAGCAGCGATAAGCAGCGGGGGAGCTCCTACAATGAGCAGTTCTTC. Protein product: CASSDKQRGSSYNEQFF.

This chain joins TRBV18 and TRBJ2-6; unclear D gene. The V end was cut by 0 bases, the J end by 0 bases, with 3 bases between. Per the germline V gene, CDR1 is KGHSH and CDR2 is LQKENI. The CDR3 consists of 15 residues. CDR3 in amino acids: CASSPPISGANVLTF. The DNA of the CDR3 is TGTGCCAGCTCACCACCTATCTCTGGGGCCAACGTCCTGACTTTC.

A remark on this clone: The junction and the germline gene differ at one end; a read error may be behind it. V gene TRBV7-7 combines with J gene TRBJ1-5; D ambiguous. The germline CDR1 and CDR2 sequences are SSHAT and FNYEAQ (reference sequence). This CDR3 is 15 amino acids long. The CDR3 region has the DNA TGTGCTAGCAGCTTTTGCGGGGATGGAGGTTCGGCCCAGCATTTT. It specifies CASSFCGDGGSAQHF.

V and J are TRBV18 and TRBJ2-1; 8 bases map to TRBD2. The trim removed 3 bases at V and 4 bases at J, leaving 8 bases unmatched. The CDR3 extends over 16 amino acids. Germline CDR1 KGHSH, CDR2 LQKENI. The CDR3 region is CASSPPTSGRYNEQFF. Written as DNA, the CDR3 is TGTGCCAGCTCACCGCCTACTAGCGGCAGATACAATGAGCAGTTCTTC.

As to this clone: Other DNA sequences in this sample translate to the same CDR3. The DNA of the CDR3 is TGTGCCACCAGTGATTTGGGTAGCGGGAGCTCCTACAATGAGCAGTTCTTC. Its translation: CATSDLGSGSSYNEQFF. The V gene is TRBV24-1, the J gene TRBJ2-1; 9 bases map to TRBD2. V gave up 0 bases and J gave up 0 bases; unmatched junction bases: 2. Germline V gene lookup returns CDR1 KGHDR and CDR2 SFDVKD. There are 17 residues in the CDR3.

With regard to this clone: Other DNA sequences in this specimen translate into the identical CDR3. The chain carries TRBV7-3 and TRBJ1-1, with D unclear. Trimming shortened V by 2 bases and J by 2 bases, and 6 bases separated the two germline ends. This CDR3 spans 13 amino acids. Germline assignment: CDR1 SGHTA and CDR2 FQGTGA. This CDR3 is CASSLEGNTEAFF. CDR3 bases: TGTGCCAGCAGCTTAGAGGGAAACACTGAAGCTTTCTTT.

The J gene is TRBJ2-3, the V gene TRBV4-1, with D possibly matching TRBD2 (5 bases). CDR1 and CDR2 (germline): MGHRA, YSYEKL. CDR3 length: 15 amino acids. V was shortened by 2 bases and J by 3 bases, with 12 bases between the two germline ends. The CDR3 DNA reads TGCGCCAGCAGCCAACGGGGATTGGAGACAGATACGCAGTATTTT. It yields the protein CASSQRGLETDTQYF.

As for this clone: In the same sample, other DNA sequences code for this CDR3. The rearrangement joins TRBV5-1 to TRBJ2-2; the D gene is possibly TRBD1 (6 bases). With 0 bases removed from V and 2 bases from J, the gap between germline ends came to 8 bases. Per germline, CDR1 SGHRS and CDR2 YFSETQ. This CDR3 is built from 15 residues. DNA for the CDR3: TGCGCCAGCAGCTTGGCACAGGGAAACACCGGGGAGCTGTTTTTT. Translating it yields CASSLAQGNTGELFF.

CDR3 sequence: CASSSRTSGRGETQYF. In DNA form, the CDR3 reads TGTGCCAGCAGTTCGAGGACTAGCGGGAGAGGGGAGACCCAGTACTTC. V usage is TRBV27 and J usage is TRBJ2-5; 13 nucleotides line up with TRBD2. The CDR3 has 16 amino acids. J was trimmed by 5 bases and V by 4 bases; bases with no gene match: 7. CDR1 is MNHEY and CDR2 is SMNVEV in the germline V gene (reference sequence).

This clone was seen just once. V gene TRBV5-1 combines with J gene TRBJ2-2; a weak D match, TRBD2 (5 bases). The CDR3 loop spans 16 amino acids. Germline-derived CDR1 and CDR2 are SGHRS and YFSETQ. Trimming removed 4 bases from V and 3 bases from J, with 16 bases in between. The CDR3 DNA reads TGCGCCAGCAGCAGCCGGGGTGTCATGGACACCGGGGAGCTGTTTTTT. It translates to CASSSRGVMDTGELFF. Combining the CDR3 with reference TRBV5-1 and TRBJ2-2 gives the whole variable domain KAGVTQTPRYLIKTRGQQVTLSCSPISGHRSVSWYQQTPGQGLQFLFEYFSETQRNKGNFPGRFSGRQFSNSRSEMNVSTLELGDSALYLCASSSRGVMDTGELFFGEGSRLTVL.

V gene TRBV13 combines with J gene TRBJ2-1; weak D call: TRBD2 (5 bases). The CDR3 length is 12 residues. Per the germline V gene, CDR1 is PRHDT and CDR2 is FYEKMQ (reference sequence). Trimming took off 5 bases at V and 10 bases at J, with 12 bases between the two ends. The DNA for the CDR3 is TGTGCCAGCAGCCGGAGGATGGGGGAGCAGTTCTTC. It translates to CASSRRMGEQFF.

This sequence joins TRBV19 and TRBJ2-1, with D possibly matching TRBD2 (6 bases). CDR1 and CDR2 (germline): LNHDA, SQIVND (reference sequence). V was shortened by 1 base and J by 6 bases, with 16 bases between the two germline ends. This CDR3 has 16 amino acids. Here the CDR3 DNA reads TGTGCCAGTAGTATAGCATGGACGGGGACTCCCAATGAGCAGTTCTTC. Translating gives CASSIAWTGTPNEQFF.

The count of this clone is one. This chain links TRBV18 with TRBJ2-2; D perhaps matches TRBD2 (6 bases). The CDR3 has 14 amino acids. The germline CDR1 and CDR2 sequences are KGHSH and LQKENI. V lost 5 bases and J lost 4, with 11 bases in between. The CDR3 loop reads CASSKTTSTGELFF. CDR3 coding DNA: TGTGCCAGCTCAAAGACGACTAGCACCGGGGAGCTGTTTTTT.

For the CDR3, the DNA is TGTGCCAGCAGCTTGGAGGCGGGATTGGGCTACGAGCAGTACTTC. As protein: CASSLEAGLGYEQYF. V is TRBV7-3 and J is TRBJ2-7; D possibly corresponds to TRBD2 (6 bases). The germline V gene encodes CDR1 SGHTA and CDR2 FQGTGA. CDR3 length: 15 amino acids. V lost 3 bases and J lost 3, with 15 bases in between.

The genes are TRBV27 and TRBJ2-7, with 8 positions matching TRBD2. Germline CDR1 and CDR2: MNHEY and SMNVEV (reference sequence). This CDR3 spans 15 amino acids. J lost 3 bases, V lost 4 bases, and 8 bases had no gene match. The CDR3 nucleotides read TGTGCCAGCAGTTCCGGGACTAGACCCTTCTACGAGCAGTACTTC. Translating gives CASSSGTRPFYEQYF.

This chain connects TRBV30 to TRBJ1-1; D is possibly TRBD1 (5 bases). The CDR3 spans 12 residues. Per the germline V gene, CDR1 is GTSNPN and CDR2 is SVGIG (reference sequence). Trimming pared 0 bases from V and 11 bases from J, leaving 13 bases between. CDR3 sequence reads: CAWSVRGWRAFF. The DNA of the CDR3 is TGTGCCTGGAGTGTACGGGGGTGGAGGGCTTTCTTT.

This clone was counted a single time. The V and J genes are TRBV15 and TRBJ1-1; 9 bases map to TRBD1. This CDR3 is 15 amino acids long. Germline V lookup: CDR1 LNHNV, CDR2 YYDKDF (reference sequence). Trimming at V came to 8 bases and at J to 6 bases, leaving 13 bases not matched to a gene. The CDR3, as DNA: TGTGCCACCGTCCAGGACAGGGGAAGAGGGGCTGAAGCTTTCTTT. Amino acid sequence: CATVQDRGRGAEAFF.

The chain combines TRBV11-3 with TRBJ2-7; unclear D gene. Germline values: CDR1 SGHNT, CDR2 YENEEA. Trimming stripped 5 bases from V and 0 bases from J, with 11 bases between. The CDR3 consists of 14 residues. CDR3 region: CASSLSGSSYEQYF. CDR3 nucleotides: TGTGCCAGCAGCCTGTCTGGCTCCTCCTACGAGCAGTACTTC.